This T cell receptor beta chain was recorded in a study of T cell repertoires in cytomegalovirus infection. One entry per CDR3 protein results from TCRdb running MiXCR on the reads. The repertoire holds 200,000 to 300,000 distinct CDR3 sequences, with approximately 9.2% as singletons. Study-level findings and limits: Predominance within the ex vivo response was attributable to HLA-C-restricted CMV-specific TCR beta clonotypes.

The CDR3 has 14 amino acids. CDR1 is SGHDT and CDR2 is YYEEEE in the germline V gene. Trimming took off 2 bases at V and 4 bases at J, with 12 bases between the two ends. Comment on this clonotype: Its matching antigen is unknown.

This receptor was taken from a human donor in good health (CMV status not recorded). Some clones in this sample may be carry-over from other donors' samples. The sample comprised PBMCs. V gene TRBV5-6 combines with J gene TRBJ1-2; no reliable D call. The CDR3 nucleotides are TGTGCCAGCAGCTTAATCGCAGCGAGCTATGGCTACACCTTC. This translates into CASSLIAASYGYTF.